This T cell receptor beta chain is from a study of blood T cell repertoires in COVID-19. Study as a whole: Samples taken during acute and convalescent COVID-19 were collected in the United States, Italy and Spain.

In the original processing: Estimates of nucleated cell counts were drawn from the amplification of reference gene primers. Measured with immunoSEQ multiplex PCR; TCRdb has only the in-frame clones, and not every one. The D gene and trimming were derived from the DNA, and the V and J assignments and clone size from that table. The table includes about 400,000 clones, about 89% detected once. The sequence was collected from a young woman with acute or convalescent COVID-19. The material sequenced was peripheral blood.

The CDR3 DNA sequence: TGTGCCAGCAGAACTCAGGGGGTACTCTTTGGCTACACCTTC. As protein: CASRTQGVLFGYTF. The chain has TRBV6-5 and TRBJ1-2; 7 nucleotides align to TRBD1. CDR3 length: 14 residues. V trimming: 6 bases; J trimming: 7 bases; junction bases outside the gene matches: 11. The germline V gene has CDR1 MNHEY and CDR2 SVGAGI.